What follows are 14 T cell receptor beta chains derived from one specimen sequenced in a study of T cell repertoires and HLA-DP antigens. Only in-frame clones appear in the TCRdb table, and some are missing; sequencing was by immunoSEQ multiplex PCR. The table lists over 100,000 clones, about 91% of them singletons. What these receptors recognize is not known. Sequenced: CD4+ T cells from PBMCs. The receptors were sampled from a woman younger than 35 in good health and CMV-seronegative.

The rearrangement links TRBV2 to TRBJ2-2; 10 bases match TRBD1. Per the germline V gene, CDR1 is SNHLY and CDR2 is FYNNEI. The CDR3 has 15 residues. V lost 6 bases, J lost 3 bases, and 4 bases stayed unmatched. The CDR3 DNA reads as TGTGCCAGCAGAAGACAGGGGGCTTACACCGGGGAGCTGTTTTTT. Translated: CASRRQGAYTGELFF.

The chain carries TRBV5-1 and TRBJ1-6; 7 bases align to TRBD1. Germline CDR1 reads SGHRS; CDR2 reads YFSETQ. The CDR3 sequence is 13 residues long. V was clipped by 5 bases and J by 5 bases; unmatched bases: 1. The CDR3 is CASSGQDNSPLHF. Here the CDR3 DNA reads TGCGCCAGCAGTGGACAGGATAATTCACCCCTCCACTTT.

The V gene is TRBV15, the J gene TRBJ1-5; a weak D match, TRBD1 (5 bases). Trimming stripped 5 bases from V and 1 base from J, with 12 bases between. The germline CDR1 and CDR2 sequences are LNHNV and YYDKDF (reference sequence). CDR3 length equals 15 residues. In nucleotides, the CDR3 is TGTGCCACCAGCGGTGGGGACTGGAGCAATCAGCCCCAGCATTTT. Its protein product is CATSGGDWSNQPQHF. Full variable domain (remainder filled in from reference TRBV15 and TRBJ1-5): DAMVIQNPRYQVTQFGKPVTLSCSQTLNHNVMYWYQQKSSQAPKLLFHYYDKDFNNEADTPDNFQSRRPNTSFCFLDIRSPGLGDTAMYLCATSGGDWSNQPQHFGDGTRLSIL.

The chain joins TRBV28 to TRBJ1-4; D gene unclear. This CDR3 is built from 16 residues. Trimming pared 1 base from V and 2 bases from J, leaving 11 bases between. Germline CDR1 is MDHEN and CDR2 is SYDVKM. Here the CDR3 DNA reads TGTGCCAGCAGTTTATTCGGGAAGACCACTAATGAAAAACTGTTTTTT. Translating it yields CASSLFGKTTNEKLFF.

The V call is TRBV30, the J call TRBJ2-7; D call uncertain. V lost 4 bases to trimming and J lost 6 bases, with 10 bases between them. CDR1 GTSNPN and CDR2 SVGIG come from the germline V gene (reference sequence). The CDR3 totals 11 residues. The CDR3 DNA reads TGTGCCTGGATTGGCAGAGGCGAGCAGTACTTC. Its protein product is CAWIGRGEQYF.

The V call is TRBV30, the J call TRBJ2-5; 10 bases are a match to TRBD1. This CDR3 comprises 13 residues. The V segment lost 1 base and the J segment 5 bases; nucleotides outside the gene matches: 1. CDR1 is GTSNPN, CDR2 SVGIG, per germline (reference sequence). Written as DNA, the CDR3 is TGTGCCTGGAGTGGGGGACAGGGGGAGACCCAGTACTTC. Residues: CAWSGGQGETQYF. Complete variable domain (other parts from reference TRBV30 and TRBJ2-5): SQTIHQWPATLVQPVGSPLSLECTVEGTSNPNLYWYRQAAGRGLQLLFYSVGIGQISSEVPQNLSASRPQDRQFILSSKKLLLSDSGFYLCAWSGGQGETQYFGPGTRLLVL.

The rearrangement uses TRBV9 and TRBJ2-3, with D uncertain. This CDR3 is built from 13 residues. V was pared by 2 bases and J by 4 bases, with 8 bases between. Per germline, CDR1 SGDLS and CDR2 YYNGEE. As DNA, the CDR3 is TGTGCCAGCAGCGTCCGACCATCAGATACGCAGTATTTT. Protein: CASSVRPSDTQYF.

CDR3: CASSDSLGRGRETQYF. The CDR3 DNA reads TGTGCCAGCAGTGACTCCCTGGGGAGGGGTAGAGAGACCCAGTACTTC. V gene TRBV6-4 combines with J gene TRBJ2-5, with TRBD2 matching 7 bases. V trimming: 0 bases; J trimming: 4 bases; junction bases outside the gene matches: 8. The CDR3 has 16 amino acids. The germline gives CDR1 MRHNA, CDR2 SNTAGT.

The rearrangement uses TRBV7-2 and TRBJ2-5, with D possibly matching TRBD2 (5 bases). Germline CDR1 reads SGHTA; CDR2 reads FQGNSA. V lost 2 bases, J lost 4 bases, and 11 bases lay in between. This CDR3 is built from 14 residues. CDR3 in amino acids: CASSLRTPLETQYF. The DNA for the CDR3 is TGTGCCAGCAGCTTACGGACTCCGTTAGAGACCCAGTACTTC.

The gene calls are TRBV4-1 and TRBJ1-2, with D perhaps matching TRBD1 (5 bases). This CDR3 has 14 residues. V was pared by 0 bases and J by 10 bases, with 15 bases between. Germline CDR1 is MGHRA and CDR2 is YSYEKL. This chain's CDR3 is CASSQDLREGSYTF. CDR3 DNA sequence: TGCGCCAGCAGCCAAGATCTCAGGGAAGGCTCCTACACCTTC.

To note about this clone: Distinct nucleotide sequences in the sample also encode this CDR3. This CDR3 reads CASSFGGYGYTF. The CDR3 region has the DNA TGTGCCAGCAGTTTCGGGGGCTATGGCTACACCTTC. The chain recombines TRBV28 with TRBJ1-2, with D possibly TRBD1 on 5 matching bases. The CDR3 runs 12 residues. The V gene lost 3 bases and the J gene lost 4 bases, with 6 bases spanning the gap. Looked up from germline, CDR1 is MDHEN and CDR2 is SYDVKM.

This rearrangement joins TRBV7-9 to TRBJ2-5, with a tentative D call TRBD2 (6 bases). This CDR3 comprises 15 residues. Germline-derived CDR1 and CDR2 are SEHNR and FQNEAQ (reference sequence). Trimming took 0 bases from V and 7 from J, leaving 15 bases between them. Here the CDR3 reads CASSLALGDGGTQYF. The CDR3 nucleotides read TGTGCCAGCAGCTTAGCGTTAGGGGACGGGGGGACCCAGTACTTC.

This chain uses TRBV5-1 with TRBJ2-1, with D possibly TRBD2 on 6 matching bases. The germline CDR1 and CDR2 sequences are SGHRS and YFSETQ. The V end was cut by 3 bases, the J end by 5 bases, with 21 bases between. CDR3 length: 17 residues. CDR3 sequence: CASSSSPFWTTDNEQFF. The CDR3 nucleotides read TGCGCCAGCAGCTCCAGCCCCTTTTGGACTACTGACAATGAGCAGTTCTTC.

The chain couples TRBV21-1 to TRBJ1-1. TRBV21-1 is designated a pseudogene. The CDR3 runs to 14 residues. This chain's CDR3 is CASSIGEGNTEAFF. CDR3 in DNA: TGTGCCAGCAGCATTGGGGAGGGGAACACTGAAGCTTTCTTT.